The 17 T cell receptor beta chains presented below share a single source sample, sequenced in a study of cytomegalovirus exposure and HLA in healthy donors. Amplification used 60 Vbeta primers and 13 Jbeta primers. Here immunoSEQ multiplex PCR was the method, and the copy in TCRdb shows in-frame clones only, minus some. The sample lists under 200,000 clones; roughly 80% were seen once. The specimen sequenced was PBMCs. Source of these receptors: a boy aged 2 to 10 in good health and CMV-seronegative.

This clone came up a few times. The CDR3 loop is CAWGFRPNYGYTF. Written as DNA, the CDR3 is TGTGCCTGGGGTTTCAGGCCGAACTATGGCTACACCTTC. J is TRBJ1-2 and V is TRBV30; D remains unclear. The CDR3 contains 13 residues. V lost 5 bases and J 2 bases, leaving 12 bases between the germline ends. From germline, CDR1 is GTSNPN and CDR2 SVGIG (reference sequence).

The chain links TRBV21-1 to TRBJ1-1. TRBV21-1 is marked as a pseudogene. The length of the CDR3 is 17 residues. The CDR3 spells CASSKKREGTMNTEAFF. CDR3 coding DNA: TGTGCCAGCAGCAAGAAGAGGGAGGGGACGATGAACACTGAAGCTTTCTTT.

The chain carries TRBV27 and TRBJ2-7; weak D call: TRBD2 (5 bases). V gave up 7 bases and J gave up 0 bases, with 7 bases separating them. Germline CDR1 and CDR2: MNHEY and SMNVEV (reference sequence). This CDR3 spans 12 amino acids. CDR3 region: CASMDSSYEQYF. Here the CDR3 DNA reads TGTGCCAGCATGGACTCCTCCTACGAGCAGTACTTC.

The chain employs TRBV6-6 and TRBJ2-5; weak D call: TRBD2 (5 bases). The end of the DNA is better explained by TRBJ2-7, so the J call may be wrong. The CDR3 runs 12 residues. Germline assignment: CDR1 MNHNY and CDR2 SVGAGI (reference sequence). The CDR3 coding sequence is TGTGCCAGCAGTCCAGACTACCACGAGCAGTACTTC. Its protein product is CASSPDYHEQYF.

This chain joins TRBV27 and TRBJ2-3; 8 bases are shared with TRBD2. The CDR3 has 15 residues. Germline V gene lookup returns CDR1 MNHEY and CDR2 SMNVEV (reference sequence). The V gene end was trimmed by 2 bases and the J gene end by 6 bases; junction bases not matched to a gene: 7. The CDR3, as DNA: TGTGCCAGCAGTTTAGGTCGGGAGGGCCTCGATACGCAGTATTTT. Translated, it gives CASSLGREGLDTQYF.

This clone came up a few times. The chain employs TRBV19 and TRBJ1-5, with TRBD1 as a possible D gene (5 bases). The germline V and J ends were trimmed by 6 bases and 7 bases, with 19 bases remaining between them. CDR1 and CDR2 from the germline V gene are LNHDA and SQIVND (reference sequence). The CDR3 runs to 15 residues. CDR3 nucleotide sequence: TGTGCCAGTAGAGACCCGGGACTCCGCGAACAGCCCCAGCATTTT. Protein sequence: CASRDPGLREQPQHF.

The DNA for the CDR3 is TGTGCCAGCACCCACGGGGGGCACAATGAAGCTTTCTTT. Translated: CASTHGGHNEAFF. The chain combines TRBV6-5 with TRBJ1-1; tentative D call: TRBD1 (6 bases). Germline-derived CDR1 and CDR2 are MNHEY and SVGAGI. Trimming took 7 bases from V and 7 from J, leaving 16 bases between them. The CDR3 consists of 13 residues.

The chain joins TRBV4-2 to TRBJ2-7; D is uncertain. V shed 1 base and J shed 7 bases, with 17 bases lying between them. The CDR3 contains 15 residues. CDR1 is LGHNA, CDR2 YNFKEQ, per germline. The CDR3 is CASSQVLVLRWEQYF. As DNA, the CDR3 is TGTGCCAGCAGCCAAGTATTGGTACTGAGATGGGAGCAGTACTTC.

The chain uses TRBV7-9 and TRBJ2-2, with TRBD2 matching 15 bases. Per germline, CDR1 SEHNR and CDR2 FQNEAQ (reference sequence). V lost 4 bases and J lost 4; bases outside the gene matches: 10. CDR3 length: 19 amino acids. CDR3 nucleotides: TGTGCCAGCAGCTCCTTAGGGACTAGCGGGAGGAAGGGCACCGGGGAGCTGTTTTTT. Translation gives CASSSLGTSGRKGTGELFF. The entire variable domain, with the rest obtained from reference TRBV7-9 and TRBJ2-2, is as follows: DTGVSQNPRHKITKRGQNVTFRCDPISEHNRLYWYRQTLGQGPEFLTYFQNEAQLEKSRLLSDRFSAERPKGSFSTLEIQRTEQGDSAMYLCASSSLGTSGRKGTGELFFGEGSRLTVL.

Here the CDR3 DNA reads TGTGCCAGCACCACTCCCTTTAGCGGGAGGGTCACCGGGGAGCTGTTTTTT. Its translation is CASTTPFSGRVTGELFF. The rearrangement links TRBV25-1 to TRBJ2-2; 11 bases fit TRBD2. Germline values: CDR1 MGHDK, CDR2 SYGVNS. There are 17 residues in the CDR3. J gave up 4 bases and V 7 bases, and 11 bases lay outside the gene matches. The full variable domain, completed using reference TRBV25-1 and TRBJ2-2, is EADIYQTPRYLVIGTGKKITLECSQTMGHDKMYWYQQDPGMELHLIHYSYGVNSTEKGDLSSESTVSRIRTEHFPLTLESARPSHTSQYLCASTTPFSGRVTGELFFGEGSRLTVL.

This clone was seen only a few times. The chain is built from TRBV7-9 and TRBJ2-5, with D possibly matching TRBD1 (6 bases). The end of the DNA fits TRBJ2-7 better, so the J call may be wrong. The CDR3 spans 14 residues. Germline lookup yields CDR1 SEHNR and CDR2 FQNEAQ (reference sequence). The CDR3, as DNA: TGTGCCAGCAGCTTACGACAGGAGATCTACGAGCAGTACTTC. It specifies CASSLRQEIYEQYF.

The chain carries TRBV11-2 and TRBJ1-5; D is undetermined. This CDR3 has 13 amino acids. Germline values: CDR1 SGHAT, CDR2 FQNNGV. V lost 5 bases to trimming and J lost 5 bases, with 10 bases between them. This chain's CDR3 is CASSLTRDQPQHF. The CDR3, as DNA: TGTGCCAGCAGCCTTACCCGAGATCAGCCCCAGCATTTT.

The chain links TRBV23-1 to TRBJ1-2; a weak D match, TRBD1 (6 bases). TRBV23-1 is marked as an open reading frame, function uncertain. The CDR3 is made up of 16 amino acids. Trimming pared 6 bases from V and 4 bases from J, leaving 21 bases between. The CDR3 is CASRPPTGSRIYGYTF. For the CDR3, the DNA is TGCGCCAGCAGGCCCCCGACAGGTTCGAGGATCTATGGCTACACCTTC.

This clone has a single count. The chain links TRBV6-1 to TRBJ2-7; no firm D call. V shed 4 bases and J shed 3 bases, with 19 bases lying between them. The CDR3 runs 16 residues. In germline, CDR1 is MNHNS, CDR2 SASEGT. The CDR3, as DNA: TGTGCCAGCAGTGCCTCCCGAGTCACCGAGCACTACGAGCAGTACTTC. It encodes CASSASRVTEHYEQYF.

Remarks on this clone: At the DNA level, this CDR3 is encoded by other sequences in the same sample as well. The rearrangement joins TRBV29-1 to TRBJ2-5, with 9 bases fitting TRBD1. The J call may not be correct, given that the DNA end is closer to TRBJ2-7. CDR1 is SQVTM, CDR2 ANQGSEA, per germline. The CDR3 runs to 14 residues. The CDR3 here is CSVAGTGSSYEQYF. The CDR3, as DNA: TGCAGCGTCGCCGGGACAGGGAGCTCCTACGAGCAGTACTTC.

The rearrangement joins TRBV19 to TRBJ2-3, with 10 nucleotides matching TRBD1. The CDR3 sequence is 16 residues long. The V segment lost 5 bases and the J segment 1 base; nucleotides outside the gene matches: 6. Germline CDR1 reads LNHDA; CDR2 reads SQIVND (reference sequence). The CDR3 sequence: CASSRTGTGGTDTQYF. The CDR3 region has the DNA TGTGCCAGTAGTCGTACCGGGACAGGGGGCACAGATACGCAGTATTTT.

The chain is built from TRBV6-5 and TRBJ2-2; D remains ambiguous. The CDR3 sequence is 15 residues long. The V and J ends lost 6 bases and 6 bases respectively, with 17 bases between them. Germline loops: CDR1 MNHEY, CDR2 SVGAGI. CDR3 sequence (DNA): TGTGCCAGCAGCAGGTCTTGGGCGCGTCCCGGGGAGCTGTTTTTT. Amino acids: CASSRSWARPGELFF.